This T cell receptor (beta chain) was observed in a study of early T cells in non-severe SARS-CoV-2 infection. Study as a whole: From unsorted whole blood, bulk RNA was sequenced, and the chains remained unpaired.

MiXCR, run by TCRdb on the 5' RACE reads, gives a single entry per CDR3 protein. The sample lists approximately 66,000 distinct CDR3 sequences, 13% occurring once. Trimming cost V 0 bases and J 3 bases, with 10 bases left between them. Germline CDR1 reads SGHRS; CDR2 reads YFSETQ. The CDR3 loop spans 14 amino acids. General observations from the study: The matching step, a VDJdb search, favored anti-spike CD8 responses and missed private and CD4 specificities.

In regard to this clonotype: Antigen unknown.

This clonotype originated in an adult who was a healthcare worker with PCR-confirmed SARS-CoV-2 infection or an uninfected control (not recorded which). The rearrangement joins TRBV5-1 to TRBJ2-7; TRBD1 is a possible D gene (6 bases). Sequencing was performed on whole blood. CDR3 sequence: CASSLGSDSYEQYF. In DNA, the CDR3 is TGCGCCAGCAGCTTGGGGTCGGACAGCTACGAGCAGTACTTC.